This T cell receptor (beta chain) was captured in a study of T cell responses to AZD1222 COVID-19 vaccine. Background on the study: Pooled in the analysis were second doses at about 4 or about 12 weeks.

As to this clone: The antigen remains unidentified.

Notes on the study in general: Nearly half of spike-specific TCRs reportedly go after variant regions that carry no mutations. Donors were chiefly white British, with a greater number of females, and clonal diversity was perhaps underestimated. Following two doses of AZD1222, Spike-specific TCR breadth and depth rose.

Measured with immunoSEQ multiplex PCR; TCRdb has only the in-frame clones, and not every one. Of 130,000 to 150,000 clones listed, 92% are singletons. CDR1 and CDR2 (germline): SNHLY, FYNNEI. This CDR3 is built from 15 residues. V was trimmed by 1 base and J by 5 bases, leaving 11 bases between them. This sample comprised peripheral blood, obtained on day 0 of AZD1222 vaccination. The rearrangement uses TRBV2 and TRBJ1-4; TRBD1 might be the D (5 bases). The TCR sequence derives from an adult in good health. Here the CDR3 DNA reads TGTGCCAGCAGTGAAGACGGGGGTCCGAATGAAAAACTGTTTTTT. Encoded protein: CASSEDGGPNEKLFF.